This entry concerns a single TCR beta chain. This clone has only one observation. Its antigen specificity is not known. The sample holds no much larger clone one base away, and base qualities are not on file. The CDR3 regions of human TCRbeta chains were analyzed by immunosequencing. The authors' pipeline ran thus. TCRs in the repertoires were matched against a reference library of SARS-CoV-2-specific TCRs that had been generated with the MIRA antigen-specificity platform. Breadth was defined as the fraction of unique TCRs that were SARS-CoV-2-associated, and depth was defined as the fraction of total T cells that were SARS-CoV-2-associated. Using the MIRA data, every spike-specific TCR was mapped to the spike region that the TCR reacted to and assigned to either a CD4 or a CD8 class. Log10-transformed breadth and depth values were compared by one-way ANOVA with Sidak's multiple comparisons tests. TCRdb re-hosts the immuneACCESS table, in-frame sequences only. Its copies lack some clones; in the studies checked, an unresolved V gene accounts for under half of them, and the cause for the rest is not known. V and J calls and clone size are as listed in that table; D and trimming were resolved from the DNA. This sample comprises under 85,000 clones, about 88% of them detected only once. Of the sample, about 11% is held by the ten largest clones.

This specimen belongs to a study of T cell responses to AZD1222 COVID-19 vaccine (dated by TCRdb to the early 2020s). For the wider study: AZD1222 recipients whose second dose came at about 4 weeks and those whose second dose came at about 12 weeks were combined into one group, since spike-specific TCR depth and breadth did not differ between the two schedules. TCR sequencing was performed for about 240 trial participants, of whom 207 were given two doses of AZD1222 and around 26 were given two doses of MenACWY control vaccine. Trial participants were enrolled by age into subgroups of 18-55, 56-69 and 70-plus years, and about 150, 27 and 61 TCR-sequenced participants, respectively, were included in these subgroups.

Study-wide conclusions, independent of this receptor: In the small 56-69-year group, the increase in depth fell short of significance, most likely because of low power. Because no samples from the day 14 peak response were available, repertoires could be characterized only after the peak T cell response. The whole spike protein was spanned by vaccine-associated CD4 TCRs, and dominant responses were seen in regions 160-218 and 743-854. Participants were mostly white British, with more females than males. The authors suggested clonal diversity may have been underestimated. A significant rise in spike-specific TCR breadth and depth was observed after two AZD1222 doses relative to day 0 and relative to MenACWY recipients. Reportedly, close to half of the unique spike-specific TCRs recognized epitopes lying outside the regions that are mutated in the B.1.351 and B.1.1.7 variants. Conclusions about previously exposed vaccinees are limited, since just five or six AZD1222 recipients were seropositive for SARS-CoV-2 at baseline.

What the time point label conveys for this sample: baseline before first vaccination. The vaccinee samples were drawn from two UK trials, COV001 and COV002, one of which was a single-blind randomized controlled phase 2/3 trial testing AZD1222 (ChAdOx1 nCoV-19) in healthy adults. For TCRbeta chain sequencing, PBMC samples from trial participants were taken at day 0 and at day 28 after the second dose. The CDR3 covers 13 residues, taking in both the cysteine and the phenylalanine. The kept DNA is CDR3 alone, 39 bases in frame from the first base. Trimming at the junction amounts to 2 bases on V and 0 bases on J, and the germline ends lie 5 bases apart. The CDR1 and CDR2 encoded by the germline V gene are SGHDN and FVKESK.

The source of this sequence is an adult in good health. The chain is encoded by TRBV14 joined to TRBJ2-7, with no D gene named confidently. Sequencing used peripheral blood, obtained on day 0 of AZD1222 vaccination. The CDR3 sequence is CASSQIGSYEQYF. In nucleotide form, the sequence is TGTGCCAGCAGCCAAATAGGCTCCTACGAGCAGTACTTC.